The 21 T cell receptor beta chains reported below all come from one sample, sequenced in a study of T cell changes during pregnancy in multiple sclerosis. Clones were read by immunoSEQ multiplex PCR, and TCRdb kept only the in-frame ones, dropping some. The data hold around 97,000 clones, with roughly nine tenths observed a single time. Source: peripheral blood, taken after pregnancy. The receptors were gathered from a female donor with multiple sclerosis, enrolled in a pregnancy study.

The rearrangement uses TRBV10-3 and TRBJ2-7; D uncertain. Per germline, CDR1 ENHRY and CDR2 SYGVKD. There are 12 residues in the CDR3. Trimming cost V 8 bases and J 0 bases, with 8 bases left between them. The CDR3 here is CAISYNSYEQYF. CDR3 nucleotide sequence: TGTGCCATCTCTTATAACTCCTACGAGCAGTACTTC.

The chain has TRBV7-3 and TRBJ2-1; TRBD2 aligns across 10 bases. J was trimmed by 6 bases and V by 5 bases; bases with no gene match: 7. Germline V gene data show CDR1 as SGHTA and CDR2 as FQGTGA. CDR3 size: 15 residues. As DNA, the CDR3 is TGTGCCAGCAGCCCTACTAGCGGGATAAGCAATGAGCAGTTCTTC. Its protein is CASSPTSGISNEQFF.

This chain links TRBV29-1 with TRBJ2-7; tentative D call: TRBD2 (7 bases). V was pared by 0 bases and J by 8 bases, with 17 bases between. Germline CDR1 is SQVTM and CDR2 is ANQGSEA. This CDR3 has 14 amino acids. CDR3 sequence (DNA): TGCAGCGTTGAAGATTGGGGGGGCGGGGGCAAGCAGTACTTC. It specifies CSVEDWGGGGKQYF.

J is TRBJ2-1 and V is TRBV4-1; D uncertain. Trimming left V 0 bases short and J 9 bases short, with 3 bases between. The CDR3 extends over 11 amino acids. The germline gives CDR1 MGHRA, CDR2 YSYEKL. The DNA for the CDR3 is TGCGCCAGCAGCCAAGACTTTGAGCAGTTCTTC. It encodes CASSQDFEQFF.

CDR3: CASTSRSGTSSYEQYF. CDR3 in DNA: TGTGCCAGCACCTCACGTTCCGGGACATCCTCCTACGAGCAGTACTTC. The chain has TRBV2 and TRBJ2-7, with D possibly being TRBD1 (6 bases). The CDR3 runs to 16 residues. Trimming took 7 bases from V and 0 from J, leaving 19 bases between them. The germline gives CDR1 SNHLY, CDR2 FYNNEI.

This chain connects TRBV15 to TRBJ1-3, with D unresolved. Germline CDR1 reads LNHNV; CDR2 reads YYDKDF (reference sequence). The CDR3 is made up of 15 amino acids. The V end was cut by 0 bases, the J end by 2 bases, with 8 bases between. The CDR3 DNA sequence: TGTGCCACCAGCAGAGATGCGGCCGCTGGAAACACCATATATTTT. This translates into CATSRDAAAGNTIYF.

V and J are TRBV29-1 and TRBJ2-1, with TRBD2 matching 9 bases. This CDR3 spans 15 amino acids. The junction had 8 bases not matched to a gene; V was cut back by 7 bases and J by 1 base. The germline gives CDR1 SQVTM, CDR2 ANQGSEA. CDR3 sequence reads: CSGYSGGRSYNEQFF. DNA of the CDR3: TGCAGCGGATATAGCGGGGGCCGATCCTACAATGAGCAGTTCTTC.

This clone was counted once. This sequence joins TRBV5-5 and TRBJ2-3; 8 bases align to TRBD2. Germline CDR1 reads SGHKS; CDR2 reads YYEKEE (reference sequence). This CDR3 has 18 residues. J lost 0 bases, V lost 5 bases, and 14 bases had no gene match. The CDR3 coding sequence is TGTGCCAGCAGTTTGAGCGCGGGGGGATTCTCTAGCACAGATACGCAGTATTTT. Amino acids: CASSLSAGGFSSTDTQYF.

The chain has TRBV10-3 and TRBJ2-3; D gene ambiguous. The CDR3 is 14 residues long. The ends were cut back, 0 bases at V and 3 bases at J, with 7 bases in the middle. CDR1 ENHRY and CDR2 SYGVKD come from the germline V gene. The CDR3 loop is CAISESVATDTQYF. Written as DNA, the CDR3 is TGTGCCATCAGTGAGTCCGTAGCAACAGATACGCAGTATTTT.

V is TRBV30 and J is TRBJ2-6; 7 nucleotides match TRBD1. Germline V gene data show CDR1 as GTSNPN and CDR2 as SVGIG (reference sequence). V lost 2 bases to trimming and J lost 0 bases; unmatched junction nucleotides: 4. The CDR3 consists of 16 residues. The CDR3 region has the DNA TGTGCCTGGAGTTTCTACAGGGGCTCTGGGGCCAACGTCCTGACTTTC. Its translation is CAWSFYRGSGANVLTF.

J is TRBJ1-6 and V is TRBV4-3; possible D gene TRBD1, 6 bases. V lost 5 bases and J lost 2, with 10 bases in between. CDR1 and CDR2 from the germline V gene are LGHNA and YSLEER. The CDR3 loop spans 15 amino acids. The CDR3 loop is CASSATGTYNSPLHF. As DNA, the CDR3 is TGCGCCAGCAGCGCAACAGGGACCTATAATTCACCCCTCCACTTT.

The chain carries TRBV9 and TRBJ2-7; 8 bases fit TRBD2. The CDR3 sequence is 15 residues long. V shed 0 bases, J shed 7 bases, and the junction held 9 bases outside the gene matches. CDR1 and CDR2 from the germline V gene are SGDLS and YYNGEE. CDR3 sequence reads: CASSVATGGREEQYF. The CDR3, as DNA: TGTGCCAGCAGCGTAGCTACGGGGGGGAGGGAGGAGCAGTACTTC.

The V and J genes are TRBV4-2 and TRBJ2-7; 7 nucleotides match TRBD2. The CDR3 has 16 amino acids. V trimming: 0 bases; J trimming: 2 bases; junction bases outside the gene matches: 7. Germline CDR1 LGHNA, CDR2 YNFKEQ. The CDR3 loop is CASSQDWASGTYEQYF. The CDR3 DNA reads TGTGCCAGCAGCCAAGATTGGGCTAGCGGTACCTACGAGCAGTACTTC.

The chain carries TRBV7-9 and TRBJ1-2, with 7 bases that match TRBD1. The CDR3 totals 14 residues. V was clipped by 0 bases and J by 7 bases; unmatched bases: 5. CDR1 SEHNR and CDR2 FQNEAQ come from the germline V gene (reference sequence). DNA of the CDR3: TGTGCCAGCAGCTTAGCGGAGGGGGCACGTGGCTACACCTTC. Translation: CASSLAEGARGYTF.

J is TRBJ2-3 and V is TRBV28; TRBD2 matches at 11 bases. The germline V gene encodes CDR1 MDHEN and CDR2 SYDVKM. J was trimmed by 7 bases and V by 3 bases; bases with no gene match: 9. The CDR3 loop spans 16 amino acids. The chain's CDR3 is CASSLDFTSGRHTQYF. CDR3 bases: TGTGCCAGCAGTTTGGACTTCACTAGCGGGAGACATACGCAGTATTTT.

V and J are TRBV7-9 and TRBJ1-2, with D maybe TRBD1 (6 bases). Germline CDR1 and CDR2: SEHNR and FQNEAQ (reference sequence). CDR3 length equals 16 residues. Trimming removed 5 bases at V and 0 bases at J, with 16 bases between. The chain's CDR3 is CASSPDRQFSNYGYTF. Written as DNA, the CDR3 is TGTGCCAGCAGCCCGGACAGACAGTTCTCTAACTATGGCTACACCTTC.

The CDR3 reads CASSSTSGEISRETQYF. CDR3 coding DNA: TGTGCCAGCAGTTCGACTAGCGGGGAAATAAGTCGAGAGACCCAGTACTTC. The chain has TRBV27 and TRBJ2-5; TRBD2 agrees at 11 bases. Germline CDR1 MNHEY, CDR2 SMNVEV (reference sequence). The CDR3 loop spans 17 amino acids. The V segment lost 4 bases and the J segment 4 bases; nucleotides outside the gene matches: 11.

This rearrangement joins TRBV7-8 to TRBJ2-2; 7 bases map to TRBD2. Germline CDR1 is SGHVS and CDR2 is FQNEAQ. CDR3 length: 14 amino acids. J was trimmed by 4 bases and V by 6 bases; bases with no gene match: 5. In DNA, the CDR3 is TGTGCCAGCAGATCGAGGGAGGGCACCGGGGAGCTGTTTTTT. Protein: CASRSREGTGELFF.

This clone was observed once. The chain recombines TRBV2 with TRBJ1-4; possible D gene TRBD1, 6 bases. Germline CDR1 is SNHLY and CDR2 is FYNNEI. The CDR3 loop spans 13 amino acids. Trimming left V 10 bases short and J 8 bases short, with 17 bases between. The CDR3 nucleotides are TGTGCCAAGAGGGGGGGAAGAGAGGAAAAACTGTTTTTT. As protein: CAKRGGREEKLFF.

The chain uses TRBV7-2 and TRBJ1-1; no definite D call. The germline CDR1 and CDR2 sequences are SGHTA and FQGNSA. The CDR3 length is 13 residues. V was shortened by 0 bases and J by 8 bases, with 10 bases between the two germline ends. This chain's CDR3 is CASSLARSYEAFF. The DNA for the CDR3 is TGTGCCAGCAGCTTAGCGCGGAGCTACGAAGCTTTCTTT.

This chain connects TRBV5-1 to TRBJ1-4, with D unresolved. The CDR3 is 14 residues long. CDR1 and CDR2 (germline): SGHRS, YFSETQ. Trimming pared 0 bases from V and 6 bases from J, leaving 9 bases between. CDR3 residues: CASSLAGADEKLFF. CDR3 DNA sequence: TGCGCCAGCAGCTTGGCCGGAGCCGATGAAAAACTGTTTTTT. Looking up the rest from reference TRBV5-1 and TRBJ1-4 gives the full variable domain: KAGVTQTPRYLIKTRGQQVTLSCSPISGHRSVSWYQQTPGQGLQFLFEYFSETQRNKGNFPGRFSGRQFSNSRSEMNVSTLELGDSALYLCASSLAGADEKLFFGSGTQLSVL.